This entry lists 9 T cell receptor beta chains sequenced from one sample in a study of PD-L1 blockade in urothelial cancer. The method was immunoSEQ multiplex PCR; TCRdb's version includes in-frame clones alone and lacks a portion of them. This table has approximately 34,000 clones, roughly 82% appearing once. The sequences come from PBMCs, collected around atezolizumab (anti-PD-L1) treatment. Receptors originate from a man in his fifties or sixties with urothelial cancer.

The chain couples TRBV6-6 to TRBJ2-2, with D tentatively TRBD2 (5 bases). The germline CDR1 and CDR2 sequences are MNHNY and SVGAGI (reference sequence). The V gene lost 5 bases and the J gene lost 0 bases, with 13 bases spanning the gap. CDR3 length: 16 residues. This CDR3 reads CASSPRRRTNTGELFF. For the CDR3, the DNA is TGTGCCAGCAGTCCCCGGAGGCGTACGAACACCGGGGAGCTGTTTTTT.

The chain uses TRBV9 and TRBJ2-5, with TRBD1 matching 11 bases. Unmatched junction bases numbered 9, after V lost 0 bases and J lost 5 bases. This CDR3 has 17 residues. CDR1 is SGDLS, CDR2 YYNGEE, per germline. CDR3 sequence: CASSVATRTGGGETQYF. CDR3 in DNA: TGTGCCAGCAGCGTAGCTACCCGGACAGGGGGCGGGGAGACCCAGTACTTC. The complete variable domain, with remaining parts taken from reference TRBV9 and TRBJ2-5, reads DSGVTQTPKHLITATGQRVTLRCSPRSGDLSVYWYQQSLDQGLQFLIQYYNGEERAKGNILERFSAQQFPDLHSELNLSSLELGDSALYFCASSVATRTGGGETQYFGPGTRLLVL.

This clone appeared a few times. The chain joins TRBV25-1 to TRBJ1-4; 8 bases are shared with TRBD1. Germline V gene sequence: CDR1 MGHDK, CDR2 SYGVNS. Unmatched junction bases numbered 3, after V lost 5 bases and J lost 7 bases. The CDR3 extends over 13 amino acids. The CDR3 DNA sequence: TGTGCCAGCAGTACGACAGGGGTTGAAAAACTGTTTTTT. Translating gives CASSTTGVEKLFF. Variable domain in full (rest from reference TRBV25-1 and TRBJ1-4): EADIYQTPRYLVIGTGKKITLECSQTMGHDKMYWYQQDPGMELHLIHYSYGVNSTEKGDLSSESTVSRIRTEHFPLTLESARPSHTSQYLCASSTTGVEKLFFGSGTQLSVL.

In regard to this clone: Other DNA sequences within the sample encode an identical CDR3. This chain links TRBV7-9 with TRBJ1-1, with a weak D call TRBD1 (6 bases). Looked up from germline, CDR1 is SEHNR and CDR2 is FQNEAQ (reference sequence). This CDR3 spans 15 amino acids. V lost 2 bases, J lost 1 base, and 11 bases lay in between. The CDR3 region has the DNA TGTGCCAGCAGCTTACGTGCAGGGGCGAACACTGAAGCTTTCTTT. Its translation: CASSLRAGANTEAFF.

The V and J genes are TRBV29-1 and TRBJ1-4; D not resolved. The ends were cut back, 6 bases at V and 10 bases at J, with 15 bases in the middle. Germline CDR1 and CDR2: SQVTM and ANQGSEA. The CDR3 covers 12 residues. This chain's CDR3 is CSVLDTSRKLFF. Here the CDR3 DNA reads TGCAGCGTCCTTGACACTAGCCGAAAACTGTTTTTT. The full variable domain, completed using reference TRBV29-1 and TRBJ1-4, is SAVISQKPSRDICQRGTSLTIQCQVDSQVTMMFWYRQQPGQSLTLIATANQGSEATYESGFVIDKFPISRPNLTFSTLTVSNMSPEDSSIYLCSVLDTSRKLFFGSGTQLSVL.

This chain uses TRBV1 with TRBJ2-7; the table gives TRBD2 as D, unverified against the DNA. TRBV1 constitutes a pseudogene. The CDR3 runs to 16 residues. In nucleotides, the CDR3 is TGCACCAGCAGCCAAGATTGGAGCGGGAGTGTGTACGAGCAGTACTTC. Protein sequence: CTSSQDWSGSVYEQYF.

The V call is TRBV30, the J call TRBJ1-2; TRBD1 is a possible D gene (5 bases). Trimming removed 5 bases from V and 4 bases from J, with 14 bases in between. The CDR3 contains 13 residues. Germline assignment: CDR1 GTSNPN and CDR2 SVGIG (reference sequence). The CDR3 spells CAWSSEGFYGYTF. DNA of the CDR3: TGTGCCTGGTCGTCGGAGGGGTTCTATGGCTACACCTTC.

The chain uses TRBV4-2 and TRBJ2-5; possibly TRBD2 for D (6 bases). CDR1 and CDR2 from the germline V gene are LGHNA and YNFKEQ. The V and J ends lost 4 bases and 9 bases respectively, with 12 bases between them. The CDR3 runs 12 residues. The CDR3 DNA is TGTGCCAGCAGCCGGGAGGAGGGAGCCCAGTACTTC. Residues: CASSREEGAQYF.

The chain's CDR3 is CASSQVGDNSGANVLTF. The DNA of the CDR3 is TGCGCCAGCAGCCAAGTCGGGGATAACTCTGGGGCCAACGTCCTGACTTTC. This rearrangement joins TRBV4-3 to TRBJ2-6; TRBD2 is a possible D gene (5 bases). Germline V gene lookup returns CDR1 LGHNA and CDR2 YSLEER. Trimming cost V 1 base and J 0 bases, with 10 bases left between them. The CDR3 totals 17 residues.